This T cell receptor beta chain came from a study of blood T cell repertoires in COVID-19 (dated by TCRdb to 2019 to 2021). About the investigation overall: Samples from collaborators originated in the United States, Italy and Spain and spanned both the acute and convalescent phases of COVID-19. The prospective study material was composed of cDNA or gDNA derived from T cells, B-cell-depleted T cells, or PBMCs. Subjects who had been exposed to COVID-19, were actively infected with it, or had recovered from it provided the deeply sampled blood TCRbeta repertoires that made up the dataset. The repertoires were made available in a free public database intended to serve as a resource for research on the immune response to SARS-CoV-2. Samples were obtained from the ongoing ImmuneRACE study (first 160 participants) and from about 1,300 subjects provided by 6 global collaborators. A de-identified subject ID, COVID-19 status, age in years and sex were almost always included in the sample metadata. Where available, HLA class I and class II types were obtained from metadata supplied by the sample provider rather than from assay-based typing.

Via the germline V gene, CDR1 is KGHSH and CDR2 LQKENI. From the cysteine through the phenylalanine, the CDR3 covers 15 amino acids. Solely the CDR3 DNA is kept, with 45 bases framed from the first base. V is shortened by 3 bases, J by 0 bases, and the region joining them spans 8 bases. TCRbeta CDR3 regions were amplified from genomic DNA using the immunoSEQ Assay, a bias-controlled multiplex PCR. From the authors' description of their analysis: Nucleated cell counts per sample were estimated from amplification of reference gene primers within the assay. To quantify the absolute abundance of each unique TCRbeta CDR3 rearrangement, sequence reads were collapsed and filtered. For each sample, productive Simpson clonality was calculated as the square root of Simpson's diversity index over productive rearrangements. Drawn from immuneACCESS, this table holds only the in-frame rearrangements with V and J called that TCRdb kept. Clones are partly lost; checked studies trace under half to an unresolved V gene and leave the rest unexplained. For V, J and clone size, that table is used; D and trimming come from the DNA. The sample table shows fewer than 60,000 clones, and about nine tenths are seen once. Of the sample, about a tenth falls within the top ten clones.

Whole blood was collected in K2EDTA tubes by collaborating institutions according to the institutions' own protocols. For TCRbeta analysis, collaborators shipped samples in one of three forms: frozen whole blood, isolated PBMCs, or DNA extracted from either of those sample types. On the study overall, not on this receptor specifically: The amount of clinical and demographic metadata varied by source and participant and was provided uncurated.

Notes on this clone: No cognate antigen has been identified for it. Base qualities are not recorded, but no much larger clone differs from it by a single base.

The clonotype comes from a human donor with acute or convalescent COVID-19. The donor label of this sample is uncertain. Material for sequencing was peripheral blood. The rearranged segments are TRBV18 and TRBJ2-2; TRBD2 is perhaps the D gene, given 6 matching bases. The sequence in DNA is TGTGCCAGCTCACCCGGGACTCCGAACACCGGGGAGCTGTTTTTT. It translates to CASSPGTPNTGELFF.